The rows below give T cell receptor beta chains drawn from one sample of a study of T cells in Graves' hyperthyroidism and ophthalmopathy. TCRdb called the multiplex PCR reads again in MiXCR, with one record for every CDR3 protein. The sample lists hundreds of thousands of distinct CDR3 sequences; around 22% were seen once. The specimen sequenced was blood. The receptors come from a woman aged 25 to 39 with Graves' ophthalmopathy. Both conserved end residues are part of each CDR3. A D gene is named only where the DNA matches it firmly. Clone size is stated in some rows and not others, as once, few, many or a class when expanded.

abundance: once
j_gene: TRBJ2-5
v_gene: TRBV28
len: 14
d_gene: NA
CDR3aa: CASSFRGRRETQYF
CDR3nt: TGTGCCAGCAGTTTTCGCGGGCGGCGGGAGACCCAGTACTTC

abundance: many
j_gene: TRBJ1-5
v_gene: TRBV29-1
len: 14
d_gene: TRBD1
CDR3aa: CSVGEGGVGQPQHF
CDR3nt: TGCAGCGTTGGTGAAGGGGGCGTGGGTCAGCCCCAGCATTTT

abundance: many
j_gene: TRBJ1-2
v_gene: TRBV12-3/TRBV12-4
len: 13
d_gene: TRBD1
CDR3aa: CASSPTGEYGYTF
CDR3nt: TGTGCCAGCAGCCCGACAGGGGAGTATGGCTACACCTTC

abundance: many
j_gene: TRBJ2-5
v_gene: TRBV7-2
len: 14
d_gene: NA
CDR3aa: CASSPGLVSETQYF
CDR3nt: TGTGCCAGCAGCCCGGGTTTAGTTTCGGAGACCCAGTACTTC

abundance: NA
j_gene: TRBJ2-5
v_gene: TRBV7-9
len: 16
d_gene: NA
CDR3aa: CASSEMWAGSLETQYF
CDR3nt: TGTGCCAGCAGCGAGATGTGGGCAGGGAGTTTAGAGACCCAGTACTTC

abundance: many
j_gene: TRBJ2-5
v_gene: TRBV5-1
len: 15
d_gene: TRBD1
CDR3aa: CASSPTPGTEETQYF
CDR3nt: TGCGCCAGCAGCCCTACGCCAGGGACAGAAGAGACCCAGTACTTC

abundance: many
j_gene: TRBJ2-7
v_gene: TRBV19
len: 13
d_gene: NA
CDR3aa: CASSKEGGYEQYF
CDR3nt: TGTGCCAGTAGTAAGGAGGGCGGGTACGAGCAGTACTTC

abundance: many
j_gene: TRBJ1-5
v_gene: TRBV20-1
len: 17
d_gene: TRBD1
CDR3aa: CSASMGTGGNSNQPQHF
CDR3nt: TGCAGTGCTAGTATGGGGACAGGGGGAAATAGCAATCAGCCCCAGCATTTT

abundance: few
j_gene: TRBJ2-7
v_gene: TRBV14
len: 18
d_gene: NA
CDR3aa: CASSQGVSGWRISYEQYF
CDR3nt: TGTGCCAGCAGCCAAGGGGTCAGCGGTTGGCGGATATCCTACGAGCAGTACTTC

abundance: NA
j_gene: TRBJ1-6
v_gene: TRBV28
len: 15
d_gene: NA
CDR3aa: CASSAGRSYNSPLHF
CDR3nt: TGTGCCAGCAGTGCCGGACGGTCCTATAATTCACCCCTCCACTTT

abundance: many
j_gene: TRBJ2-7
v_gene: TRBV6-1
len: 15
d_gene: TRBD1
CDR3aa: CASTPRGQGVHEQYF
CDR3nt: TGTGCCAGCACCCCCCGCGGACAGGGAGTCCACGAGCAGTACTTC

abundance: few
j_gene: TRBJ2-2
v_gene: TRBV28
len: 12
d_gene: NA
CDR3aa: CASQTPSGELFF
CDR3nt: TGTGCCAGCCAAACCCCGTCCGGGGAGCTGTTTTTT

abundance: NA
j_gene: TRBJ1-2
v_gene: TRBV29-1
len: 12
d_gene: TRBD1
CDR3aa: CSVAGTGAGYTF
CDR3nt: TGCAGCGTTGCGGGGACAGGGGCTGGCTACACCTTC

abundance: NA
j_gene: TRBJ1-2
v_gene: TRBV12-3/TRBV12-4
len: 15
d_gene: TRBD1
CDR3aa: CASSPSRDRVHGYTF
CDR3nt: TGTGCCAGCAGTCCGTCCCGGGACAGGGTCCATGGCTACACCTTC

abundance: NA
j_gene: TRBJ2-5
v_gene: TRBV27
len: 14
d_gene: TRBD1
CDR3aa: CASSHGDRMETQYF
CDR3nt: TGTGCCAGCAGTCATGGGGACAGGATGGAGACCCAGTACTTC

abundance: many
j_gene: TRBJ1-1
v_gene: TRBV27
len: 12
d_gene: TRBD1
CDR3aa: CASSPGGGEAFF
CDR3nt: TGTGCCAGCAGCCCAGGGGGCGGTGAAGCTTTCTTT

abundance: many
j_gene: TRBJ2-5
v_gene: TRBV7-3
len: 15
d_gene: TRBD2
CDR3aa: CASSSYGLAGETQYF
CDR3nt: TGTGCCAGCAGCTCATACGGGCTAGCGGGGGAGACCCAGTACTTC

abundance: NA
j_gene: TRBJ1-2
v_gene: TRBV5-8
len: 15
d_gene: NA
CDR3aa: CASSLTRPNSYGYTF
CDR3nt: TGTGCCAGCAGCTTGACGAGACCCAATTCCTATGGCTACACCTTC

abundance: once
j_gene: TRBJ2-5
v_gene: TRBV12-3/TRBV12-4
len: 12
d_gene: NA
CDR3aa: CASSHRPQTQYF
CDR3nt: TGTGCCAGCAGCCACCGACCGCAGACCCAGTACTTC

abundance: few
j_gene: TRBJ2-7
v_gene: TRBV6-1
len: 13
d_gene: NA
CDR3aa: CASRWSGVYEQYF
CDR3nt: TGTGCCAGCAGGTGGTCAGGGGTCTACGAGCAGTACTTC

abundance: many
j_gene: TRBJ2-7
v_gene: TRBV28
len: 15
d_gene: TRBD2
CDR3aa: CASSFSLGGGYEQYF
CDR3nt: TGTGCCAGCAGTTTTTCGCTCGGGGGGGGCTACGAGCAGTACTTC

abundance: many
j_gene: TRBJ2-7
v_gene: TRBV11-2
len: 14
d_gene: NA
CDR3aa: CASSHRGGGYEQYF
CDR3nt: TGTGCCAGCAGCCATAGGGGAGGGGGCTACGAGCAGTACTTC

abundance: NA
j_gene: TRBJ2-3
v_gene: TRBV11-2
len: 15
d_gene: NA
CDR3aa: CASSLGGSSTDTQYF
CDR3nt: TGTGCCAGCAGCTTAGGGGGGTCGTCGACAGATACGCAGTATTTT

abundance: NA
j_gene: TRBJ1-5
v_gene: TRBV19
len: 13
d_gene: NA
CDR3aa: CASSIALSQPQHF
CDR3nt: TGTGCCAGTAGTATTGCATTAAGCCAGCCCCAGCATTTT

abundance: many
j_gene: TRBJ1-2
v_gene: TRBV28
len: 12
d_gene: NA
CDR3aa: CASSLAGSGYTF
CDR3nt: TGTGCCAGCAGTTTAGCGGGGTCTGGCTACACCTTC

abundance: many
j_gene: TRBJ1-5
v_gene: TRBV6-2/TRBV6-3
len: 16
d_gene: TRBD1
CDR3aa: CASSSEDRRIDQPQHF
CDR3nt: TGTGCCAGCAGTTCCGAGGACAGGAGAATTGATCAGCCCCAGCATTTT

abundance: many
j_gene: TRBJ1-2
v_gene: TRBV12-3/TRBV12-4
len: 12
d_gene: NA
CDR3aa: CASSTHGYGYTF
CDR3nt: TGTGCCAGCAGTACCCATGGCTATGGCTACACCTTC

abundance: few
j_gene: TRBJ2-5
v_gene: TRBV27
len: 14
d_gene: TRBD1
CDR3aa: CASSPTGFRETQYF
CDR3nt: TGTGCCAGCAGTCCGACAGGGTTTCGAGAGACCCAGTACTTC

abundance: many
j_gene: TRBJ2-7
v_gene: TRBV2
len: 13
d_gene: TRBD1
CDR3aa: CASSGQGAGEQYF
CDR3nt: TGTGCCAGCAGTGGACAGGGGGCGGGGGAGCAGTACTTC

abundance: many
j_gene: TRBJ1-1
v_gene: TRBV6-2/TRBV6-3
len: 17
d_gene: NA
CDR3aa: CASSYSNGIQANTEAFF
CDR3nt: TGTGCCAGCAGTTACTCGAATGGTATCCAGGCGAACACTGAAGCTTTCTTT

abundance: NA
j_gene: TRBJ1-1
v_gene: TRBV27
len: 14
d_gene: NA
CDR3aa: CASLSFGMNTEAFF
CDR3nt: TGTGCCAGCCTGTCCTTTGGGATGAACACTGAAGCTTTCTTT

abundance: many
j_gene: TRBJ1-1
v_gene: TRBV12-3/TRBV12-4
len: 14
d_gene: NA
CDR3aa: CASSLYPGPPEAFF
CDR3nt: TGTGCCAGCAGTTTATATCCAGGGCCCCCCGAAGCTTTCTTT

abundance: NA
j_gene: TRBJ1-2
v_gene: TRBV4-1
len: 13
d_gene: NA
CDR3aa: CASSQVSAYGYTF
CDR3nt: TGCGCCAGCAGCCAAGTTTCCGCTTATGGCTACACCTTC

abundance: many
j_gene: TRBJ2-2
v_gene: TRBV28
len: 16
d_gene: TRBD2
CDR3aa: CASSFAGGFVTGELFF
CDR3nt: TGTGCCAGCAGTTTTGCGGGGGGCTTTGTCACCGGGGAGCTGTTTTTT

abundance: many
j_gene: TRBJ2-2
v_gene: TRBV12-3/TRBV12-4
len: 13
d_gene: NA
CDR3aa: CASRSDNTGELFF
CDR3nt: TGTGCCAGCCGGTCAGATAACACCGGGGAGCTGTTTTTT

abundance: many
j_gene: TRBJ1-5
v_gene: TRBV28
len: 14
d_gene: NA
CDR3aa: CASSSSRSNQPQHF
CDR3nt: TGTGCCAGCAGTTCATCCCGTAGCAATCAGCCCCAGCATTTT

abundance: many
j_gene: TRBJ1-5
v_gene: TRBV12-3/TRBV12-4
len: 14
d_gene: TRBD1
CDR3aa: CASRQTPGGGIQHF
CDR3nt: TGTGCCAGCAGACAAACCCCAGGGGGCGGTATCCAGCATTTT

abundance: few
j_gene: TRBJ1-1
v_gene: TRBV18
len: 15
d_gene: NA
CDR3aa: CASSPVGRMDTEAFF
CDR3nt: TGTGCCAGCTCCCCGGTGGGACGGATGGACACTGAAGCTTTCTTT

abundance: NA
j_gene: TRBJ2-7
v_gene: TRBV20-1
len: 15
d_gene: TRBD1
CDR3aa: CSAPPVGQGTYEQYF
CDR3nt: TGCAGTGCTCCCCCCGTGGGACAGGGGACCTACGAGCAGTACTTC

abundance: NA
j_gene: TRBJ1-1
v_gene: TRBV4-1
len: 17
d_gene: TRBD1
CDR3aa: CASSQDPGQGWATEAFF
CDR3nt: TGCGCCAGCAGCCAAGATCCAGGACAGGGGTGGGCGACTGAAGCTTTCTTT

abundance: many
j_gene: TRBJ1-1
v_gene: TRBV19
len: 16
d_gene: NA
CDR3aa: CASSIGAALGFTEAFF
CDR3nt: TGTGCCAGTAGTATTGGAGCAGCCCTTGGGTTCACTGAAGCTTTCTTT

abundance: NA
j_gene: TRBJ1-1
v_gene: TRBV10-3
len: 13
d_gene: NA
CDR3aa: CATSDTVNTEAFF
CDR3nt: TGTGCCACGAGCGACACTGTGAACACTGAAGCTTTCTTT

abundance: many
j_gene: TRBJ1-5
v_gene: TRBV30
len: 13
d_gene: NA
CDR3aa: CAWSGGEQRPQHF
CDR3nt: TGTGCCTGGAGTGGTGGAGAGCAAAGACCCCAGCATTTT

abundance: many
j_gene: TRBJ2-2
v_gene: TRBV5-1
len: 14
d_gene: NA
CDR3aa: CASSLGFISWELFF
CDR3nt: TGCGCCAGCAGCTTGGGGTTCATCTCGTGGGAGCTGTTTTTT

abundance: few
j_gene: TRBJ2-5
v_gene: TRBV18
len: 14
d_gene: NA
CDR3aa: CASSLDSGLGTQYF
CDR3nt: TGTGCCAGCTCATTGGACAGCGGACTGGGGACCCAGTACTTC

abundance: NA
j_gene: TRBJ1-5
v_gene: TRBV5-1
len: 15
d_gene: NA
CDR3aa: CASSLDTNSNQPQHF
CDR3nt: TGCGCCAGCAGCTTGGATACGAATAGCAATCAGCCCCAGCATTTT

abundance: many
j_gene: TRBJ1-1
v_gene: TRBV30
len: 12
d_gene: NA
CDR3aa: CAWSVSGAEAFF
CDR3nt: TGTGCCTGGAGTGTGTCAGGGGCTGAAGCTTTCTTT

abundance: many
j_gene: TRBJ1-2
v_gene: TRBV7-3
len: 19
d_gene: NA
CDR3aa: CASSLNYSPSSLSAYGYTF
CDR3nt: TGTGCCAGCAGCTTAAACTACAGCCCCTCTTCGCTTTCGGCCTATGGCTACACCTTC

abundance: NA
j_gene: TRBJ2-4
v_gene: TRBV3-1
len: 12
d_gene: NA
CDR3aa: CASSNRGNIQYF
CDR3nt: TGTGCCAGCAGCAACCGAGGGAACATTCAGTACTTC

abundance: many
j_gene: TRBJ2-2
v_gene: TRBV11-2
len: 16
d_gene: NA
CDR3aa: CASSPQTGVGTGELFF
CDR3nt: TGTGCCAGCAGCCCCCAGACGGGGGTAGGCACCGGGGAGCTGTTTTTT

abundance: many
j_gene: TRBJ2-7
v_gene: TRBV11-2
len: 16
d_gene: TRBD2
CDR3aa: CASSFNSGGTPYEQYF
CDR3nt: TGTGCCAGCAGCTTCAATAGCGGGGGGACTCCCTACGAGCAGTACTTC

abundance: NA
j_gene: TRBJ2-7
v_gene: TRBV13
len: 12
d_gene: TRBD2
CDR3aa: CASSSSGYEQCF
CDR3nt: TGTGCCAGCAGCTCTAGCGGCTACGAGCAGTGCTTC

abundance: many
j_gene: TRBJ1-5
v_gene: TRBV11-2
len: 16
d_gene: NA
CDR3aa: CASSLGVSGADQPQHF
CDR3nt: TGTGCCAGCAGCTTAGGGGTTTCGGGGGCCGATCAGCCCCAGCATTTT

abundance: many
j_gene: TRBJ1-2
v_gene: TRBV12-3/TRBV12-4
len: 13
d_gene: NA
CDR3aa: CASSLGGNYGYTF
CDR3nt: TGTGCCAGCAGTTTGGGCGGAAACTATGGCTACACCTTC

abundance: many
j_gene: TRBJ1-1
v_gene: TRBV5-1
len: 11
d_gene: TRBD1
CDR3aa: CASSSGRGTFF
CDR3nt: TGCGCCAGCAGCTCGGGCAGGGGGACTTTCTTT

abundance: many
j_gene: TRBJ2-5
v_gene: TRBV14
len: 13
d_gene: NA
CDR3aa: CASSQDLGETQYF
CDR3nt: TGTGCCAGCAGCCAAGATCTTGGAGAGACCCAGTACTTC

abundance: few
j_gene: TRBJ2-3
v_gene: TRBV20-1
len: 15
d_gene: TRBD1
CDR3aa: CSARTRDRLTDTQYF
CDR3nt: TGCAGTGCTAGGACCCGGGACAGACTCACAGATACGCAGTATTTT

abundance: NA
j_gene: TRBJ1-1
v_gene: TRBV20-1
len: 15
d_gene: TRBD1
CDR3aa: CSAPRPGQGNTEAFF
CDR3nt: TGCAGTGCTCCACGCCCGGGACAGGGGAACACTGAAGCTTTCTTT

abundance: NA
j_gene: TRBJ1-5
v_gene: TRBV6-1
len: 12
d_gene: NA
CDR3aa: CASGGTDQPQHF
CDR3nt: TGTGCCAGCGGTGGGACCGATCAGCCCCAGCATTTT